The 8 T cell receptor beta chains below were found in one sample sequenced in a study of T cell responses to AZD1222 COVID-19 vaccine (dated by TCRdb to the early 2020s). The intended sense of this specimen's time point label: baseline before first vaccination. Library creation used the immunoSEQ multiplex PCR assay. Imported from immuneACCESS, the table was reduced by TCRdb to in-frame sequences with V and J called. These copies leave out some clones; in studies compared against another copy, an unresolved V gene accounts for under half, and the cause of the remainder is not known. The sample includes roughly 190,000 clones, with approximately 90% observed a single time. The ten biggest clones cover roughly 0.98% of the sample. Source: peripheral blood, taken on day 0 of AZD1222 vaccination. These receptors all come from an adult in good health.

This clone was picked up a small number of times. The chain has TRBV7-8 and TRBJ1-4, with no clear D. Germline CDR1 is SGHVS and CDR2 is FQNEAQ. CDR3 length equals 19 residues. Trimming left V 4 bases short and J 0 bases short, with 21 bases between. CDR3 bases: TGTGCCAGCAGCTCCGACGGATACGACGTTGAAACAACTAATGAAAAACTGTTTTTT. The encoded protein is CASSSDGYDVETTNEKLFF.

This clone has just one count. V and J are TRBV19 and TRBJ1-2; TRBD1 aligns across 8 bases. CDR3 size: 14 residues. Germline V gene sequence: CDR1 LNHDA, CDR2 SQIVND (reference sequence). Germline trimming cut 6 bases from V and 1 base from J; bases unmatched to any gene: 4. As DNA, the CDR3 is TGTGCCAGTAGAGACAGGGGAGTTAACTATGGCTACACCTTC. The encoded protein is CASRDRGVNYGYTF.

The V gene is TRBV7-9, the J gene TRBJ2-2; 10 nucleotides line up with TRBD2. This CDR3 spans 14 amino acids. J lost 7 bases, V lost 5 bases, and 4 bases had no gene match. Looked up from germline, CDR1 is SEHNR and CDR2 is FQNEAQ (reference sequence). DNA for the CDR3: TGTGCCAGCAGCGCGGGACTAGCGTTCGGGGAGCTGTTTTTT. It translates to CASSAGLAFGELFF.

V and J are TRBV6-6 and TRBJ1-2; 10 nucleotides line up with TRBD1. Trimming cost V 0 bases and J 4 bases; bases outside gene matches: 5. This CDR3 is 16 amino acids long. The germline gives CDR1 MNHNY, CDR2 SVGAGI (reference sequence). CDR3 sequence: CASSYSGTGVAYGYTF. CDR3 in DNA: TGTGCCAGCAGTTACTCCGGGACAGGGGTGGCCTATGGCTACACCTTC.

CDR3 nucleotides: TGTGCCAGCAGCTTGCCCGGACGGATCTATGGCTACACCTTC. Protein product: CASSLPGRIYGYTF. This sequence joins TRBV5-4 and TRBJ1-2, with D unclear. Germline V gene sequence: CDR1 SGHNT, CDR2 YYREEE (reference sequence). Trimming shortened V by 1 base and J by 4 bases, and 11 bases separated the two germline ends. The CDR3 consists of 14 residues.

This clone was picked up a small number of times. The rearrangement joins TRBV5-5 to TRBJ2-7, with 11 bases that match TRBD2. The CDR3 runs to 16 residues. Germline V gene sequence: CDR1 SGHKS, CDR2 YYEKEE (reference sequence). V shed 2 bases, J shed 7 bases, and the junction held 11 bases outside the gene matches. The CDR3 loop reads CASSLGALAGVSEQYF. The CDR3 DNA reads TGTGCCAGCAGCTTAGGGGCACTAGCGGGAGTGTCAGAGCAGTACTTC.

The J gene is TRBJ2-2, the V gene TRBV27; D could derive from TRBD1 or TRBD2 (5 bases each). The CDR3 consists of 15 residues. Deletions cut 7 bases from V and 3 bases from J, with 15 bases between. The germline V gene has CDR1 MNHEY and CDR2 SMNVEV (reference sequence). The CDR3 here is CASTSRGYDTGELFF. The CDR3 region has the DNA TGTGCCAGCACGTCTCGGGGCTATGACACCGGGGAGCTGTTTTTT.

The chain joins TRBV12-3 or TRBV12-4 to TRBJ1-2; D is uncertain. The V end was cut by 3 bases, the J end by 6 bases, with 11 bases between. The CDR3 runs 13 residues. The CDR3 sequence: CASSFGEGNGYTF. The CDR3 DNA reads TGTGCCAGCAGTTTCGGCGAGGGTAATGGCTACACCTTC.